Listed below are T cell receptor beta chains from one sample, sequenced in a study of T cell changes during pregnancy in multiple sclerosis. Using immunoSEQ multiplex PCR, the repertoire was profiled, and TCRdb retains in-frame clones only, with some absent. Here the sample spans some 49,000 clones, nearly 90% being singletons. Sequences were derived from peripheral blood, sampled after pregnancy. All receptors come from a female donor in good health, enrolled as a control in a pregnancy study. Each CDR3 is given with its conserved first and last residue. A D gene is named only where the DNA matches it firmly. Expanded clones get a size class; other rows say once, few or many, or leave the size out.

abundance,d_gene,v_gene,j_gene,CDR3aa,CDR3nt
.,TRBD1,TRBV9,TRBJ2-5,CASSVTPGRGPKETQYF,TGTGCCAGCAGCGTAACCCCGGGCAGGGGGCCGAAAGAGACCCAGTACTTC
.,TRBD1,TRBV7-3,TRBJ2-1,CASSVQGLDQSNEQFF,TGTGCCAGCAGCGTACAGGGGCTAGATCAGTCCAATGAGCAGTTCTTC
.,TRBD2,TRBV5-1,TRBJ2-5,CASSLETSGGGTQYF,TGCGCCAGCAGCTTGGAGACTAGCGGTGGGGGGACCCAGTACTTC
once,TRBD1,TRBV27,TRBJ2-1,CASSSRGYNEQFF,TGTGCCAGCAGTAGCAGGGGGTACAATGAGCAGTTCTTC
.,.,TRBV4-1,TRBJ2-7,CASSRTLQVSYEQYF,TGCGCCAGCAGCCGAACATTACAGGTCTCCTACGAGCAGTACTTC
.,.,TRBV18,TRBJ2-2,CASSEQGIRTGELFF,TGTGCCAGCTCAGAACAGGGCATCCGCACCGGGGAGCTGTTTTTT
.,TRBD1,TRBV29-1,TRBJ2-3,CSGIQGVRTDTQYF,TGCAGCGGCATACAGGGGGTACGCACAGATACGCAGTATTTT
.,.,TRBV6-5,TRBJ2-5,CASRTRSETQYF,TGTGCCAGCCGTACTAGGTCAGAGACCCAGTACTTC
.,.,TRBV19,TRBJ2-2,CASSIYQAGDGELFF,TGTGCCAGTAGTATTTACCAGGCAGGCGACGGGGAGCTGTTTTTT
.,.,TRBV27,TRBJ2-2,CASSLTSAGELFF,TGTGCCAGCAGCCTCACTAGTGCCGGGGAGCTGTTTTTT
.,TRBD1,TRBV7-6,TRBJ1-2,CASSPRTGGANYGYTF,TGTGCCAGCAGCCCACGGACAGGGGGAGCTAACTATGGCTACACCTTC
.,TRBD2,TRBV5-1,TRBJ2-2,CASSPGLAGAGELFF,TGCGCCAGCAGCCCGGGACTAGCGGGAGCCGGGGAGCTGTTTTTT
.,.,TRBV4-1,TRBJ2-7,CASSQRGEGNRYEQYF,TGCGCCAGCAGCCAACGGGGTGAAGGGAACCGCTACGAGCAGTACTTC
.,.,TRBV2,TRBJ2-3,CASSWWGPGEKDTQYF,TGTGCCAGCAGTTGGTGGGGCCCTGGGGAAAAAGATACGCAGTATTTT
.,TRBD2,TRBV5-6,TRBJ2-3,CASSLASGDTQYF,TGTGCCAGCAGCTTAGCTAGCGGAGATACGCAGTATTTT
.,.,TRBV11-2,TRBJ2-1,CASSLGLTSYNEQFF,TGTGCCAGCAGCTTAGGCCTAACCTCCTACAATGAGCAGTTCTTC
.,TRBD1,TRBV5-6,TRBJ1-1,CASSWGQGLRDTEAFF,TGTGCCAGCAGCTGGGGACAGGGGCTCAGGGACACTGAAGCTTTCTTT
.,TRBD2,TRBV5-1,TRBJ2-3,CASSPTTSRGSDTQYF,TGCGCCAGCAGCCCAACGACTAGCCGCGGATCAGATACGCAGTATTTT
.,.,TRBV10-2,TRBJ1-2,CASTYGDYGYTF,TGCGCCAGCACGTATGGAGACTATGGCTACACCTTC
.,TRBD1,TRBV5-6,TRBJ2-7,CASSLTGAFYEQYF,TGTGCCAGCAGCTTGACAGGGGCCTTCTACGAGCAGTACTTC
.,TRBD1,TRBV9,TRBJ1-2,CASGGQGARGYTF,TGTGCCAGCGGAGGACAGGGGGCTCGTGGCTACACCTTC
.,.,TRBV11-3,TRBJ2-7,CASSLGRGSEQYF,TGTGCCAGCAGCTTAGGCCGCGGCTCCGAGCAGTACTTC
.,.,TRBV9,TRBJ2-2,CASSSYVTSGPGELFF,TGTGCCAGCAGCTCGTACGTCACGTCTGGGCCCGGGGAGCTGTTTTTT
.,.,TRBV4-1,TRBJ2-3,CASSQDDLAWPPDTQYF,TGCGCCAGCAGCCAGGACGATCTAGCGTGGCCCCCAGATACGCAGTATTTT
.,TRBD2,TRBV9,TRBJ2-1,CASSALTSGGAYNEQFF,TGTGCCAGCAGCGCGCTGACTAGCGGGGGGGCCTACAATGAGCAGTTCTTC
many,.,TRBV13,TRBJ2-7,CASSLGPGFDEQYF,TGTGCCAGCAGCTTAGGCCCCGGTTTCGACGAGCAGTACTTC
.,.,TRBV27,TRBJ1-5,CASSLSFFQPQHF,TGTGCCAGCAGTCTCAGTTTCTTTCAGCCCCAGCATTTT
.,TRBD1,TRBV19,TRBJ1-5,CASSIPDRGLSNQPQHF,TGTGCCAGTAGTATCCCCGACAGGGGGCTAAGCAATCAGCCCCAGCATTTT
.,.,TRBV27,TRBJ2-1,CASSSGSSYNEQFF,TGTGCCAGCAGTTCGGGAAGCTCCTACAATGAGCAGTTCTTC
.,.,TRBV9,TRBJ1-5,CASSAGLNQPQHF,TGTGCCAGCAGCGCCGGACTTAATCAGCCCCAGCATTTT
.,TRBD2,TRBV5-1,TRBJ2-2,CASNWRTGGSTGELFF,TGCGCCAGTAATTGGAGGACTGGCGGGAGCACCGGGGAGCTGTTTTTT
.,.,TRBV7-2,TRBJ1-1,CASSLERRGQTEAFF,TGTGCCAGCAGCTTAGAACGCAGGGGCCAAACTGAAGCTTTCTTT
.,.,TRBV16,TRBJ1-2,CASSPIDSYGYTF,TGTGCCAGCAGCCCAATAGACAGCTATGGCTACACCTTC
.,TRBD2,TRBV11-2,TRBJ2-7,CASSLERGGTDEQYF,TGTGCCAGCAGCTTAGAGCGGGGGGGGACGGACGAGCAGTACTTC
.,TRBD1,TRBV30,TRBJ1-5,CAWTTGGQPQHF,TGTGCCTGGACGACAGGGGGTCAGCCCCAGCATTTT
once,.,TRBV7-8,TRBJ1-3,CASSLGRKDTIYF,TGTGCCAGCAGCTTGGGCAGAAAGGACACCATATATTTT
.,TRBD2,TRBV11-3,TRBJ2-1,CASSPGGTSPYNEQFF,TGTGCCAGCAGCCCAGGGGGGACTAGCCCGTACAATGAGCAGTTCTTC
.,.,TRBV9,TRBJ1-1,CASSAPRGKNAEAFF,TGTGCCAGCAGCGCCCCACGAGGGAAGAACGCTGAAGCTTTCTTT
.,.,TRBV6-4,TRBJ1-2,CASSPSTDPNYGYTF,TGTGCCAGCAGTCCCTCGACAGATCCTAACTATGGCTACACCTTC
once,.,TRBV18,TRBJ1-6,CASSPRAGRDSPLHF,TGTGCCAGCTCACCACGGGCAGGGAGGGACTCACCCCTCCACTTT
.,TRBD1,TRBV27,TRBJ2-1,CASSLVQGANYNEQFF,TGTGCCAGCAGTTTAGTTCAGGGGGCGAATTACAATGAGCAGTTCTTC
few,TRBD1,TRBV28,TRBJ2-7,CASSLPTGITYEQYF,TGTGCCAGCAGTTTACCGACAGGGATTACCTACGAGCAGTACTTC
.,.,TRBV12-5,TRBJ1-2,CASGLVPEITYGYTF,TGTGCTAGTGGTTTGGTACCTGAGATCACCTATGGCTACACCTTC
.,.,TRBV6-1,TRBJ2-7,CASSDFRYEQYF,TGTGCCAGCAGTGACTTCCGCTACGAGCAGTACTTC
.,.,TRBV9,TRBJ2-7,CASSPQGSPYEQYF,TGTGCCAGCAGCCCTCAGGGGAGCCCCTACGAGCAGTACTTC
.,.,TRBV5-6,TRBJ2-3,CASSQEATDTQYF,TGTGCCAGCTCCCAGGAGGCCACAGATACGCAGTATTTT